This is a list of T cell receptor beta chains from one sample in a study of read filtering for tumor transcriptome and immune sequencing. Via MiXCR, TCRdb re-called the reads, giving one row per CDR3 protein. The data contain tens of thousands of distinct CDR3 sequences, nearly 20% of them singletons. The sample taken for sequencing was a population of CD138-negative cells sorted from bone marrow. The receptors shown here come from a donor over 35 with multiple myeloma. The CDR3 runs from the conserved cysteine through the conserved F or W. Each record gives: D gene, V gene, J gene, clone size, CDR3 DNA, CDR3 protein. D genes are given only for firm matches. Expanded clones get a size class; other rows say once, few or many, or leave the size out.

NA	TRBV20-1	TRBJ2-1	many	TGCAGTGCTCATGCGTCGGTCCCGAGCTCCTACAATGAGCAGTTCTTC	CSAHASVPSSYNEQFF
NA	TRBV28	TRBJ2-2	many	TGTGCCAGCAGAGCATCCGGGACATCCACCGGGGAGCTGTTTTTT	CASRASGTSTGELFF
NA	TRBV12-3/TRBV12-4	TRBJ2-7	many	TGTGCCAGCAGAGAGGGTCGGGGGCGCAGCTCCTACGAGCAGTACTTC	CASREGRGRSSYEQYF
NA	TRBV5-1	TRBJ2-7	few	TGCGCCAGCAGCTTGACAGATGACTACGAGCAGTACTTC	CASSLTDDYEQYF
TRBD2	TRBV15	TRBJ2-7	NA	TGTGCCACCAGCAGGGGCGGGGGAGAAGGGTTCCAGTACTTC	CATSRGGGEGFQYF
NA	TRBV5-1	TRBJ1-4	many	TGCGCCAGCAGCTTGGGGCGGCCAACTAATGAAAAACTGTTTTTT	CASSLGRPTNEKLFF
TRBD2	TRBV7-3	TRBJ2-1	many	TGTGCCAGCAGCCAGTCGGCGGGGGGGCCGCCCTACAATGAGCAGTTCTTC	CASSQSAGGPPYNEQFF
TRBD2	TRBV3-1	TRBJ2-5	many	TGTGCCAGCAGCCTTAGCGGGGGAAGTGAGACCCAGTACTTC	CASSLSGGSETQYF
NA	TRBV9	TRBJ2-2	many	TGTGCCAGCAGTACCGCCGCATCGAACACCGGGGAGCTGTTTTTT	CASSTAASNTGELFF
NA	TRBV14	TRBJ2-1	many	TGTGCCAGCAGCCAAGTAACGGTTTTGTCCTACAATGAGCAGTTCTTC	CASSQVTVLSYNEQFF
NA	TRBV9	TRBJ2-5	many	TGTGCCAGCAGCTCCCTCAGCGAGACCCAGTACTTC	CASSSLSETQYF
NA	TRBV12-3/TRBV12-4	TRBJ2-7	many	TGTGCCAGCAGATCCGAACAGGGCGCCTACGAGCAGTACTTC	CASRSEQGAYEQYF
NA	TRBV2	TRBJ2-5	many	TGTGCCAGCAGTGAAGACAGGGTCGGTTTGGAGACCCAGTACTTC	CASSEDRVGLETQYF
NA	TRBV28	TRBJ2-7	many	TGTGCCAGCAGGTCCCATCTCTCAGGGCCGGGGGAGCAGTACTTC	CASRSHLSGPGEQYF
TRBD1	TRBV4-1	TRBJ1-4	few	TGCGCCAGCAGCCCTACCGTCGGAGAACAGGGGAGTGAAAAACTGTTTTTT	CASSPTVGEQGSEKLFF
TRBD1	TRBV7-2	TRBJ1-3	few	TGTGCCAGCAAACAGGACAGGGGTTCTGGAAACACCATATATTTT	CASKQDRGSGNTIYF
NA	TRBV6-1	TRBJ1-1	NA	TGTGCCAGTATTTGGGGGGCGAGTTCGGAAGCTTTCTTT	CASIWGASSEAFF
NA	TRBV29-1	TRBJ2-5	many	TGCAGCGTTGACCAGGGGCAAGAGACCCAGTACTTC	CSVDQGQETQYF
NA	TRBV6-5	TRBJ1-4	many	TGTGCCAGCAGGATGGGGGGAGGAAATGAAAAACTGTTTTTT	CASRMGGGNEKLFF
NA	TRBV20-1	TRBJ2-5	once	TGCAGTGCGGTTAGGGTGGGGGAGACCCAGTACTTC	CSAVRVGETQYF
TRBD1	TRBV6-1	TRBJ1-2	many	TGTGCCAGCAGGAGGGGACAGGTAGAGAGAAACTATGGCTACACCTTC	CASRRGQVERNYGYTF
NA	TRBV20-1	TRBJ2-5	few	TGCAGTGCCCCTACTAGACAAGAGACCCAGTACTTC	CSAPTRQETQYF
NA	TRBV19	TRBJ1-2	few	TGTGCCAGTAGTGGACGCTATGGCTACACCTTC	CASSGRYGYTF
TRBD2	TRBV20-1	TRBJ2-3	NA	TGCAGTGGTGACAAGGGACTAGCGGGGGTCACAGATTCGCAGTATTTT	CSGDKGLAGVTDSQYF
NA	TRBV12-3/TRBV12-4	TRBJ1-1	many	TGTGCCAGCAGTGGGGTTGAAGCTTTCTTT	CASSGVEAFF
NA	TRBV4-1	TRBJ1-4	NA	TGCGCCAGCAGCCAAGATGTGAAACTGTTTTTT	CASSQDVKLFF
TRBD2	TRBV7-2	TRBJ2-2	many	TGTGCCAGCAGCTTAGCTAGCGGGAAGAACACCGGGGAGCTGTTTTTT	CASSLASGKNTGELFF
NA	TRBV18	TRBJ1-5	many	TGTGCCAGCTCACCTGGGCCGCAAGAGCCCCAGCATTTT	CASSPGPQEPQHF
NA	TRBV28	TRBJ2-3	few	TGTGCCAGCAGTGGGGCCAGCACAGATACGCAGTATTTT	CASSGASTDTQYF
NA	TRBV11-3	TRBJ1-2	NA	TGTGCCAGCAGCCCGACAGCTAACTATGGCTACACCTTC	CASSPTANYGYTF
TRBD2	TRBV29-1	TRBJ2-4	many	TGCAGCGCAATTGCGGGGGACGAAAACAAAAACATTCAGTACTTC	CSAIAGDENKNIQYF
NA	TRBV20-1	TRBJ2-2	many	TGCAGTGCTAGCTCGCCCAGCGGGGAGCTGTTTTTT	CSASSPSGELFF
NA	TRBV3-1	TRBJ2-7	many	TGTGCCAGCAGCCAAGTAGTTTGGGAGCAGTACTTC	CASSQVVWEQYF
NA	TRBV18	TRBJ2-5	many	TGTGCCAGCTCAGGTGGAATCGAGACCCAGTACTTC	CASSGGIETQYF
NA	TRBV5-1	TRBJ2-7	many	TGCGCCAGCAGTATAACAGGAGAAGGCGAGCAGTACTTC	CASSITGEGEQYF
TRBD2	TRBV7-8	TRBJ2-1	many	TGTGCCAGCAGTCCTCGCCCGGGACTAGCGGGAGTGGATGAGCAGTTCTTC	CASSPRPGLAGVDEQFF
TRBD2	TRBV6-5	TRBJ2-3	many	TGTGCCAGCAGATCTAGCGGGGGGATCACAGATACGCAGTATTTT	CASRSSGGITDTQYF
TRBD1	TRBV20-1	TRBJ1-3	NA	TGCAGTGCGGGACAGGGAAACACCATATATTTT	CSAGQGNTIYF
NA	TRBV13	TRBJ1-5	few	TGTGCCAGCAGCTTAAGTCGGGGGGCAGGTCAGCCCCAGCATTTT	CASSLSRGAGQPQHF
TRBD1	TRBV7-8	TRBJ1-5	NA	TGTGCCAGCAGCTTAGCCACGGGGACAGAGTCGGCGCGTCAGCCCCAGCATTTT	CASSLATGTESARQPQHF
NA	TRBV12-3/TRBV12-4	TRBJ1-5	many	TGTGCCAGCACCTTAGAGGAGGGTCAGCCCCAGCATTTT	CASTLEEGQPQHF
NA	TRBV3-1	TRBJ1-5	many	TGTGCCAGCAGCTCATTGGGTAGCAATCAGCCCCAGCATTTT	CASSSLGSNQPQHF